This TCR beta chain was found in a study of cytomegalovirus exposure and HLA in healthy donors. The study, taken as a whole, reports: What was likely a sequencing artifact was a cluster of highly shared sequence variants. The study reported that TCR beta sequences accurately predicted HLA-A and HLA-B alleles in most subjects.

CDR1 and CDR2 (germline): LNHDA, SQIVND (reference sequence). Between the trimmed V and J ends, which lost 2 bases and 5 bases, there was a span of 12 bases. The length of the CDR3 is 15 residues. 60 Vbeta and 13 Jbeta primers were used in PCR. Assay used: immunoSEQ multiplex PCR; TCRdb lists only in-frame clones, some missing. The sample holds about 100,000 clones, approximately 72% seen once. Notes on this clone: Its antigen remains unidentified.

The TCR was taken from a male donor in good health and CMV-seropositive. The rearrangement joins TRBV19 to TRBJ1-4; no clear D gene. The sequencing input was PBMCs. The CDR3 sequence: CASSILAASNEKLFF. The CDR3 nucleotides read TGTGCCAGTAGTATACTGGCAGCGTCAAATGAAAAACTGTTTTTT.